Below, 24 T cell receptor beta chains from the same sample are listed, as sequenced in a study of shared clonotypes between healthy human individuals (TCRdb year 2020). Libraries were made using the immunoSEQ multiplex PCR assay. The source is immuneACCESS, and TCRdb retained only in-frame sequences with V and J called. Part of the clones is not carried over; for the studies checked, unresolved V genes explain less than half of this, and the remainder is unexplained. This sample gives roughly 1.5 million clones in total; around 98% of them show up just once. The ten largest clones take up 0.4% to 0.55% of the sample. Sample: naive CD4+ T cells sorted from blood. In light of the paper, this sample's cell subset or site label describes: CD45RA+ positively selected. These TCRs come from a man aged 25-40 years in good health.

This sequence joins TRBV7-6 and TRBJ2-1, with D unresolved. There are 16 residues in the CDR3. Trimming removed 1 base from V and 0 bases from J, with 10 bases in between. Germline values: CDR1 SGHVS, CDR2 FNYEAQ. The CDR3: CASSLGAPSSYNEQFF. The CDR3 DNA reads TGTGCCAGCAGCTTAGGGGCTCCCAGCTCCTACAATGAGCAGTTCTTC.

This rearrangement joins TRBV6-1 to TRBJ2-7; 7 positions match TRBD1. The CDR3 covers 15 residues. Germline V gives CDR1 MNHNS, CDR2 SASEGT. Unmatched junction bases numbered 12, after V lost 6 bases and J lost 4 bases. Here the CDR3 DNA reads TGTGCCAGCAGATCTAGCCGACAGGGATTTTACGAGCAGTACTTC. Translating gives CASRSSRQGFYEQYF.

The chain carries TRBV4-3 and TRBJ2-1; TRBD1 might be the D (6 bases). Trimming left V 6 bases short and J 5 bases short, with 17 bases between. This CDR3 region has 15 residues. The germline V gene encodes CDR1 LGHNA and CDR2 YSLEER. CDR3 DNA: TGCGCCAGCAGACCAAGATCCACAGGGAACAATGAGCAGTTCTTC. Translating gives CASRPRSTGNNEQFF.

This chain connects TRBV29-1 to TRBJ1-4; 8 bases are a match to TRBD1. The CDR3 has 14 amino acids. J was trimmed by 1 base and V by 4 bases; bases with no gene match: 2. Per the germline V gene, CDR1 is SQVTM and CDR2 is ANQGSEA. The DNA for the CDR3 is TGCAGCGTTGCAACAGGGGGAACTAATGAAAAACTGTTTTTT. Residues: CSVATGGTNEKLFF.

The chain recombines TRBV18 with TRBJ2-1, with 8 bases matching TRBD2. The J segment lost 0 bases and the V segment lost 1 base, leaving 2 bases of the junction unmatched. The CDR3 extends over 16 amino acids. The germline CDR1 and CDR2 sequences are KGHSH and LQKENI. This chain's CDR3 is CASSPRGGTSYNEQFF. The CDR3 nucleotides read TGTGCCAGCTCACCACGCGGGGGGACCTCCTACAATGAGCAGTTCTTC. Based on the CDR3 plus reference TRBV18 and TRBJ2-1, the full variable domain is NAGVMQNPRHLVRRRGQEARLRCSPMKGHSHVYWYRQLPEEGLKFMVYLQKENIIDESGMPKERFSAEFPKEGPSILRIQQVVRGDSAAYFCASSPRGGTSYNEQFFGPGTRLTVL.

The V call is TRBV18, the J call TRBJ2-1; the match to TRBD2 covers 8 bases. J gave up 0 bases and V 4 bases, and 5 bases lay outside the gene matches. CDR1 is KGHSH, CDR2 LQKENI, per germline. The CDR3 is 16 amino acids. Here the CDR3 DNA reads TGTGCCAGCTCACAACTGAGCGGGAGCTCCTACAATGAGCAGTTCTTC. Its translation is CASSQLSGSSYNEQFF.

J is TRBJ2-7 and V is TRBV7-9, with TRBD2 matching over 14 bases. CDR1 SEHNR and CDR2 FQNEAQ come from the germline V gene (reference sequence). The CDR3 spans 17 residues. J was trimmed by 2 bases and V by 5 bases; bases with no gene match: 8. CDR3 sequence reads: CASSHGSGLAGAYEQYF. DNA for the CDR3: TGTGCCAGCAGCCACGGGTCGGGACTAGCGGGAGCCTACGAGCAGTACTTC.

The rearrangement uses TRBV4-3 and TRBJ2-3; 7 bases are a match to TRBD2. The germline CDR1 and CDR2 sequences are LGHNA and YSLEER. V shed 0 bases and J 3 bases; nucleotides not matched to a gene: 3. The CDR3 is 15 amino acids. As DNA, the CDR3 is TGCGCCAGCAGCCAAGATTGGGGGGGGACAGATACGCAGTATTTT. Translated, it gives CASSQDWGGTDTQYF.

This clone has only one observation. The V and J genes are TRBV5-1 and TRBJ2-5; D possibly corresponds to TRBD1 (5 bases). This CDR3 contains 14 residues. Germline CDR1 SGHRS, CDR2 YFSETQ. Trimming removed 1 base from V and 3 bases from J, with 10 bases in between. The CDR3 DNA reads as TGCGCCAGCAGCTTGCTAGGGGCCAAAGAGACCCAGTACTTC. Protein product: CASSLLGAKETQYF.

This chain uses TRBV6-5 with TRBJ1-1, with D possibly being TRBD1 (6 bases). CDR1 is MNHEY and CDR2 is SVGAGI in the germline V gene. Trimming stripped 5 bases from V and 7 bases from J, with 20 bases between. The CDR3 has 15 residues. In DNA form, the CDR3 reads TGTGCCAGCAGTGCAACACAGGGTTTGAGGGATGAAGCTTTCTTT. Translation: CASSATQGLRDEAFF.

The rearrangement links TRBV30 to TRBJ2-7, with 7 bases fitting TRBD2. Germline V gene data show CDR1 as GTSNPN and CDR2 as SVGIG (reference sequence). The J segment lost 2 bases and the V segment lost 0 bases, leaving 7 bases of the junction unmatched. This CDR3 contains 15 residues. CDR3 sequence (DNA): TGTGCCTGGAGTGTACGAGCTAGCGGACCCTACGAGCAGTACTTC. Protein sequence: CAWSVRASGPYEQYF.

V gene TRBV19 combines with J gene TRBJ2-7, with 10 bases fitting TRBD2. Trimming took 1 base from V and 1 from J; bases not matched to a gene: 4. Germline CDR1 and CDR2: LNHDA and SQIVND (reference sequence). The CDR3 is made up of 16 amino acids. CDR3 sequence: CASSIGTSGPSYEQYF. The CDR3 coding sequence is TGTGCCAGTAGTATAGGGACTAGCGGCCCTTCCTACGAGCAGTACTTC.

Details on this clone: The junction departs from germline at one end; a sequencing error may be responsible. Other DNA sequences in this specimen translate into the identical CDR3. This chain uses TRBV7-6 with TRBJ2-1; D gene uncertain. CDR3 size: 15 residues. CDR1 and CDR2 from the germline V gene are SGHVS and FNYEAQ. This chain's CDR3 is CASSLVRDHYSEQFF. DNA of the CDR3: TGTGCCAGCAGCTTAGTTCGAGATCATTACAGTGAGCAGTTCTTC. The entire variable domain, with the rest obtained from reference TRBV7-6 and TRBJ2-1, is as follows: GAGVSQSPRYKVTKRGQDVALRCDPISGHVSLYWYRQALGQGPEFLTYFNYEAQQDKSGLPNDRFSAERPEGSISTLTIQRTEQRDSAMYRCASSLVRDHYSEQFFGPGTRLTVL.

This clone was seen only once. The genes are TRBV21-1 and TRBJ2-7; no DNA check was done on the table's D call, TRBD1. TRBV21-1 constitutes a pseudogene. The length of the CDR3 is 15 residues. CDR3 nucleotides: TGTGCCAGCAGCTGGGTCCTCGGCCAGGGTCGAGAGCAGTACTTC. Its translation is CASSWVLGQGREQYF.

V is TRBV25-1 and J is TRBJ2-7; the D call may be TRBD1 or TRBD2 (5 bases each). This CDR3 has 16 amino acids. The ends were cut back, 1 base at V and 1 base at J, with 14 bases in the middle. Per germline, CDR1 MGHDK and CDR2 SYGVNS. Here the CDR3 reads CASSESLMGVSYEQYF. CDR3 in DNA: TGTGCCAGCAGTGAATCCCTTATGGGGGTGTCCTACGAGCAGTACTTC.

Concerning this clone itself: Other DNA sequences in this specimen translate into the identical CDR3. The chain joins TRBV18 to TRBJ2-7, with D tentatively TRBD2 (6 bases). The CDR3 consists of 13 residues. Trimming left V 3 bases short and J 0 bases short, with 6 bases between. Germline-derived CDR1 and CDR2 are KGHSH and LQKENI. The CDR3 bases are TGTGCCAGCTCACCGACTAGCTCCTACGAGCAGTACTTC. Amino acids: CASSPTSSYEQYF.

On this clone itself: The same CDR3 arises from other DNA sequences in this sample as well. The V gene is TRBV30, the J gene TRBJ2-2; TRBD2 might be the D (5 bases). Trimming stripped 1 base from V and 1 base from J, with 7 bases between. The CDR3 extends over 14 amino acids. The V gene's germline CDR1 is GTSNPN and CDR2 SVGIG (reference sequence). This CDR3 is CAWSGTLNTGELFF. CDR3 in DNA: TGTGCCTGGAGTGGGACTTTGAACACCGGGGAGCTGTTTTTT. The full variable domain, completed using reference TRBV30 and TRBJ2-2, is SQTIHQWPATLVQPVGSPLSLECTVEGTSNPNLYWYRQAAGRGLQLLFYSVGIGQISSEVPQNLSASRPQDRQFILSSKKLLLSDSGFYLCAWSGTLNTGELFFGEGSRLTVL.

V and J are TRBV6-1 and TRBJ2-2; D remains unclear. CDR1 is MNHNS, CDR2 SASEGT, per germline. The CDR3 spans 12 residues. The V and J ends lost 4 bases and 4 bases respectively, with 4 bases between them. DNA for the CDR3: TGTGCCAGCAGTGCTCTCACCGGGGAGCTGTTTTTT. This translates into CASSALTGELFF.

The chain uses TRBV28 and TRBJ2-3, with TRBD2 as a possible D gene (6 bases). Germline lookup yields CDR1 MDHEN and CDR2 SYDVKM. V lost 3 bases and J 0 bases, leaving 13 bases between the germline ends. This CDR3 is built from 16 residues. The CDR3 loop reads CASSFGTGTSTDTQYF. CDR3 nucleotide sequence: TGTGCCAGCAGTTTTGGGACCGGGACTAGCACAGATACGCAGTATTTT.

The chain recombines TRBV5-1 with TRBJ2-1; the D is unclear. V was pared by 5 bases and J by 6 bases, with 15 bases between. CDR1 is SGHRS and CDR2 is YFSETQ in the germline V gene. The CDR3 is 14 amino acids. In nucleotides, the CDR3 is TGCGCCAGCAGGGTGGGTAACCTGGGCAATGAGCAGTTCTTC. Translating gives CASRVGNLGNEQFF.

The J gene is TRBJ2-3, the V gene TRBV6-4; D gene ambiguous. CDR3 length equals 14 residues. V was clipped by 0 bases and J by 1 base, with 5 bases between them. Germline CDR1 reads MRHNA; CDR2 reads SNTAGT. The CDR3 DNA sequence: TGTGCCAGCAGTGACTCATACCGCACAGATACGCAGTATTTT. This translates into CASSDSYRTDTQYF.

The V gene is TRBV19, the J gene TRBJ1-1; TRBD1 matches at 8 bases. In germline, CDR1 is LNHDA, CDR2 SQIVND (reference sequence). Trimming removed 5 bases from V and 1 base from J; junction bases left unmatched: 6. This CDR3 contains 15 residues. The CDR3 DNA reads TGTGCCAGTAGTCTCTGGACAGGGCGGAACACTGAAGCTTTCTTT. It is translated as CASSLWTGRNTEAFF.

The gene calls are TRBV7-9 and TRBJ2-4, with D possibly being TRBD1 or TRBD2 (5 bases each). This CDR3 region has 14 residues. V lost 5 bases and J lost 6, with 14 bases in between. Germline V lookup: CDR1 SEHNR, CDR2 FQNEAQ (reference sequence). The CDR3 loop is CASSASGATNIQYF. The CDR3 DNA follows: TGTGCCAGCAGCGCCTCCGGGGCTACAAACATTCAGTACTTC.

The CDR3 DNA reads TGTGCCAGCAGCTTAAAGGGGGGCCACACAGATACGCAGTATTTT. This translates into CASSLKGGHTDTQYF. V is TRBV11-2 and J is TRBJ2-3, with D perhaps given as TRBD1 or TRBD2 (6 bases each). The CDR3 consists of 15 residues. V was cut by 2 bases and J by 2 bases, with 11 bases left in between. Per germline, CDR1 SGHAT and CDR2 FQNNGV.